This is a list of T cell receptor beta chains from one sample in a study of blood T cells in healthy people across ages. TCRdb used MiXCR to reprocess the 5' RACE reads, holding one entry per CDR3 protein. This table holds hundreds of thousands of distinct CDR3 sequences, roughly three fifths found once. The sample was blood. The receptors were sampled from a man aged 40-55 years in good health. The CDR3 runs from the conserved cysteine through the conserved F or W. A D gene is named only where the DNA matches it firmly. Not every row has a clone size; where given, it reads once, few, many or a size class.

v_call	j_call	clone_size	d_call	cdr3_aa	cdr3_nt
TRBV27	TRBJ1-1	-	-	CASSLPGRREAFF	TGTGCCAGCAGTTTACCCGGCCGTCGTGAAGCTTTCTTT
TRBV2	TRBJ1-5	-	-	CASIGQTNQPQHF	TGTGCCAGCATAGGACAGACCAATCAGCCCCAGCATTTT
TRBV20-1	TRBJ2-1	-	TRBD2	CSALAGGGDEQFF	TGCAGTGCACTAGCGGGAGGGGGGGATGAGCAGTTCTTC
TRBV9	TRBJ2-7	-	-	CASSVASGRTYEGQYF	TGTGCCAGCAGCGTAGCTTCAGGGAGGACCTACGAGGGGCAGTACTTC
TRBV5-1	TRBJ1-2	few	-	CASSLGTKPKYGYTF	TGCGCCAGCAGCTTGGGCACAAAGCCCAAGTATGGCTACACCTTC
TRBV14	TRBJ2-5	-	TRBD2	CASSQDLSRDYLLETQYF	TGTGCCAGCAGCCAAGATCTTTCCCGGGACTATCTTTTAGAGACCCAGTACTTC
TRBV10-3	TRBJ2-3	few	-	CAISFTSHTDTQYF	TGTGCCATCAGTTTTACTAGTCACACAGATACGCAGTATTTT
TRBV20-1	TRBJ1-6	-	-	CSARDGQSYSPLHF	TGCAGTGCTAGAGATGGGCAGTCCTATTCACCCCTCCACTTT
TRBV10-3	TRBJ1-5	few	TRBD1	CAISDLGQGGNQPQHF	TGTGCCATCAGTGATTTGGGACAGGGTGGCAATCAGCCCCAGCATTTT
TRBV15	TRBJ2-5	-	TRBD1	CATSSNTGVRETQYF	TGTGCCACCAGCAGTAATACAGGGGTTCGAGAGACCCAGTACTTC
TRBV28	TRBJ2-7	-	-	CASSLAQVHEQYF	TGTGCCAGCAGTTTAGCCCAGGTCCACGAGCAGTACTTC
TRBV6-5	TRBJ2-5	few	TRBD2	CASSLVAGYGKETQYF	TGTGCCAGCAGCCTCGTAGCGGGATATGGAAAAGAGACCCAGTACTTC
TRBV20-1	TRBJ1-6	-	-	CSADGTGSSGFSSYNSPLHF	TGCAGTGCTGATGGGACGGGTAGCTCAGGCTTCAGCTCCTATAATTCACCCCTCCACTTT
TRBV20-1	TRBJ2-1	-	-	CSARARTNGPSYEQFF	TGCAGTGCTAGAGCCAGGACTAACGGCCCCTCCTACGAGCAGTTCTTC
TRBV6-4	TRBJ2-7	-	TRBD1	CANQGTGYEQYF	TGTGCCAACCAGGGGACAGGCTACGAGCAGTACTTC
TRBV29-1	TRBJ2-1	many	-	CSPLSSSNEQFF	TGCAGCCCACTGAGCAGCTCCAATGAGCAGTTCTTC